These 14 T cell receptor beta chains came from one sample sequenced in a study of vaccination and CD4 T cells after COVID-19. These receptors are not linked to any known antigen. Stated treatment: approximately 11-day PBMC culture with coronavirus spike peptide pools or control peptides (ViraFEST assay). The study sequenced cultured CD4+ T cell DNA using the Oncomine TCR Beta short-read assay. TCRdb ran MiXCR on the PCR reads and lists one entry per CDR3 protein. This sample carries more than 12,000 distinct CDR3 sequences, around 49% of them seen once, and the ten largest clones take about 12%. Sequenced input: CD4+ T cells from blood, cultured in vitro. Source of these receptors: a human donor who had recovered from COVID-19.

The chain has TRBV2 and TRBJ1-5, with D uncertain. The CDR3 spans 12 residues. Germline loops: CDR1 SNHLY, CDR2 FYNNEI. Trimming took off 8 bases at V and 3 bases at J, with 8 bases between the two ends. Here the CDR3 DNA reads TGTGCCAGCGGGCTGAACAATCAGCCCCAGCATTTT. Translated, it gives CASGLNNQPQHF.

The chain couples TRBV19 to TRBJ2-3, with unresolved D. Trimming pared 1 base from V and 3 bases from J, leaving 8 bases between. Germline CDR1 and CDR2: LNHDA and SQIVND (reference sequence). CDR3 length equals 14 residues. The CDR3 loop is CASSIGAHTDTQYF. CDR3 DNA: TGTGCCAGTAGTATAGGGGCGCATACAGATACGCAGTATTTT.

This clonotype was seen a few times. The chain combines TRBV27 with TRBJ2-5; 7 bases are shared with TRBD2. Germline assignment: CDR1 MNHEY and CDR2 SMNVEV (reference sequence). This CDR3 is 14 amino acids long. The V and J ends lost 8 bases and 4 bases, in that order; junction bases with no gene match: 10. CDR3 protein: CASAQGGRGETQYF. The CDR3 region has the DNA TGTGCCAGCGCTCAGGGTGGGAGGGGAGAGACCCAGTACTTC.

The chain combines TRBV28 with TRBJ2-7, with a possible D match to TRBD1 (5 bases). V was cut by 7 bases and J by 2 bases, with 9 bases left in between. From germline, CDR1 is MDHEN and CDR2 SYDVKM. The CDR3 totals 12 residues. Here the CDR3 DNA reads TGTGCCAGCACAGGGATGACCTACGAGCAGTACTTC. Translating gives CASTGMTYEQYF.

Worth noting for this clonotype: At one end, the junction sequence differs from germline, possibly due to a read error. The genes are TRBV7-6 and TRBJ2-3, with TRBD2 identical over 9 bases. CDR1 and CDR2 from the germline V gene are SGHVS and FNYEAQ. CDR3 length: 14 residues. CDR3 DNA: TGTGCCAGCAGTTTAGCGGGAGATGCGGATACGCAGTATTTT. Amino acids: CASSLAGDADTQYF.

V usage is TRBV20-1 and J usage is TRBJ2-7; 10 nucleotides align to TRBD1. V gave up 0 bases and J gave up 4 bases; unmatched junction bases: 6. The CDR3 consists of 15 residues. Germline V CDR1 and CDR2: DFQATT, SNEGSKA (reference sequence). DNA of the CDR3: TGCAGTGCTAGAGATCTAGGACAGGGGGTGTACGAGCAGTACTTC. It is translated as CSARDLGQGVYEQYF.

This chain links TRBV20-1 with TRBJ1-1; D is ambiguous. V lost 0 bases and J lost 12, with 11 bases in between. This CDR3 region has 11 residues. CDR1 is DFQATT and CDR2 is SNEGSKA in the germline V gene (reference sequence). In DNA form, the CDR3 reads TGCAGTGCTAGAGATCCACCCGTAACTTTCTTT. Translation: CSARDPPVTFF.

The chain uses TRBV27 and TRBJ2-3; 10 bases align to TRBD2. The CDR3 is 19 residues long. V trimming: 5 bases; J trimming: 3 bases; junction bases outside the gene matches: 17. Germline V lookup: CDR1 MNHEY, CDR2 SMNVEV (reference sequence). As DNA, the CDR3 is TGTGCCAGCAGTCCCAATCAGCTAGCGGGGGCCGTTACGACAGATACGCAGTATTTT. This codes for CASSPNQLAGAVTTDTQYF.

This clonotype has a handful of counts. The J gene is TRBJ2-7, the V gene TRBV20-1, with D possibly being TRBD1 or TRBD2 (5 bases each). The length of the CDR3 is 13 residues. Looked up from germline, CDR1 is DFQATT and CDR2 is SNEGSKA (reference sequence). The V and J ends lost 5 bases and 6 bases respectively, with 17 bases between them. The CDR3 sequence is CSAHRDELGEQYF. The CDR3 DNA reads TGCAGTGCTCACCGGGACGAACTCGGCGAGCAGTACTTC.

The chain carries TRBV20-1 and TRBJ1-5; TRBD1 matches at 7 bases. Germline V gives CDR1 DFQATT, CDR2 SNEGSKA (reference sequence). This CDR3 is built from 18 residues. The V and J ends lost 3 bases and 3 bases, in that order; junction bases with no gene match: 17. Here the CDR3 DNA reads TGCAGTGCTAGGAGGGGGCAGTCCGGGGGGTCCTTCAATCAGCCCCAGCATTTT. Residues: CSARRGQSGGSFNQPQHF.

The chain links TRBV28 to TRBJ1-5; D is perhaps TRBD1 (6 bases). The CDR3 sequence is 16 residues long. Trimming cost V 7 bases and J 6 bases, with 22 bases left between them. Germline values: CDR1 MDHEN, CDR2 SYDVKM. CDR3 nucleotides: TGTGCCAGCACCCCGCGGGGTCAGGGGATATTTCAGCCCCAGCATTTT. Its protein is CASTPRGQGIFQPQHF.

The chain is built from TRBV7-8 and TRBJ2-4; TRBD2 aligns across 8 bases. The germline CDR1 and CDR2 sequences are SGHVS and FQNEAQ. The CDR3 runs 17 residues. The ends lost 1 base at V and 0 bases at J; junction bases unmatched: 5. Written as DNA, the CDR3 is TGTGCCAGCAGCTTAGATTTTGCGGGAGGAGCCAAAAACATTCAGTACTTC. This sequence encodes CASSLDFAGGAKNIQYF.

The chain couples TRBV20-1 to TRBJ1-1, with no clear D. Trimming took off 0 bases at V and 12 bases at J, with 14 bases between the two ends. This CDR3 contains 12 residues. Germline CDR1 is DFQATT and CDR2 is SNEGSKA (reference sequence). CDR3 in amino acids: CSARDPRIGTFF. CDR3 DNA: TGCAGTGCTAGAGACCCCCGCATTGGTACTTTCTTT.

The V call is TRBV5-4, the J call TRBJ2-1, with TRBD2 matching over 11 bases. The junction had 4 bases not matched to a gene; V was cut back by 3 bases and J by 5 bases. The CDR3 length is 15 residues. The V gene's germline CDR1 is SGHNT and CDR2 YYREEE (reference sequence). This chain's CDR3 is CASSSRLAGNNEQFF. DNA for the CDR3: TGTGCCAGCAGCTCCCGACTAGCGGGGAACAATGAGCAGTTCTTC.